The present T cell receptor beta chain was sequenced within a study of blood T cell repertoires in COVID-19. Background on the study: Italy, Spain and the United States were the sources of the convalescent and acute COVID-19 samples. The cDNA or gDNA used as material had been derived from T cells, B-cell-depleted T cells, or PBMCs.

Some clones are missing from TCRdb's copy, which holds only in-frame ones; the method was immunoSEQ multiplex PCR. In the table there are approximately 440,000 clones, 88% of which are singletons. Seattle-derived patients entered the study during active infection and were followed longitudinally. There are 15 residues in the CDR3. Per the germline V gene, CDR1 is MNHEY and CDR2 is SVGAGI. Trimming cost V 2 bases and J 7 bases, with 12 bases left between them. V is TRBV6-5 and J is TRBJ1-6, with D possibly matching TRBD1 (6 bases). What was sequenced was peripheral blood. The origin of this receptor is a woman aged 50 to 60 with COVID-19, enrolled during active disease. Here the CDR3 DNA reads TGTGCCAGCAGTTACACAGGGATGGGAAATTCACCCCTCCACTTT. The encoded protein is CASSYTGMGNSPLHF.